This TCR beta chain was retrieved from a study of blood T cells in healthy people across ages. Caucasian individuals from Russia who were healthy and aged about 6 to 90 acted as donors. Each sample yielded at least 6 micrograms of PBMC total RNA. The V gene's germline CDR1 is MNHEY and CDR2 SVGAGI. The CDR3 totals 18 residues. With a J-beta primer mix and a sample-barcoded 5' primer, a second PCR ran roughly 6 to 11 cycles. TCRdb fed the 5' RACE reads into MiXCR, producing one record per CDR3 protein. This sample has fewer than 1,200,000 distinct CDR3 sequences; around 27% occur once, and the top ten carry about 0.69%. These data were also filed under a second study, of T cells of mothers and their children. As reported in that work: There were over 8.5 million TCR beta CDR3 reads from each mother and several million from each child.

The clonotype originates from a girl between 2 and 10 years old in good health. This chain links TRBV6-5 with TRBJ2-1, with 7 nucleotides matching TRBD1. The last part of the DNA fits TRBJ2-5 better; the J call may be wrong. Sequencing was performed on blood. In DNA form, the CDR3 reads TGTGCCAGCAGTTCGCTTCCGGGACAGCTTAGGGTTGGAGAGACCCAGTACTTC. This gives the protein CASSSLPGQLRVGETQYF.